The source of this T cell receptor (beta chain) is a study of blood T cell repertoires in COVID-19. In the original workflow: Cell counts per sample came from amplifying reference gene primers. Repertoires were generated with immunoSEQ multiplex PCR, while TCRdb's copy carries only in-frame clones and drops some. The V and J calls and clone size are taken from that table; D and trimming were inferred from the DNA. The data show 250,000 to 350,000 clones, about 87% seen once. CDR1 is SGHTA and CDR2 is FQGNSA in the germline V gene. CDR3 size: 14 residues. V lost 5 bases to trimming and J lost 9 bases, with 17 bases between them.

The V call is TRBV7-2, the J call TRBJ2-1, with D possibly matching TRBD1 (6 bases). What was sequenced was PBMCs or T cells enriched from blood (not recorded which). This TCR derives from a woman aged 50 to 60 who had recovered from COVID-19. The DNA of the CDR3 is TGTGCCAGCAGCCCCAGGACAGTGTCCGCTGAGCAGTTCTTC. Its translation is CASSPRTVSAEQFF.